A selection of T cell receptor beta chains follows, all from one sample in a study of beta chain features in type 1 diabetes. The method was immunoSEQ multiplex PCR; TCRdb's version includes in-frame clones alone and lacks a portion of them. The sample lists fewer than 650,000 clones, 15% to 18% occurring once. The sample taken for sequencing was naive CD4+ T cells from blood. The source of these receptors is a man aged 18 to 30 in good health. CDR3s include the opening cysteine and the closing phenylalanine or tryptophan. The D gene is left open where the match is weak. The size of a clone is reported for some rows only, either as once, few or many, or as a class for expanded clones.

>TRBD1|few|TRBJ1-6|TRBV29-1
CSARKTGPESPLHF
TGCAGCGCCCGAAAGACAGGGCCGGAGTCACCCCTCCACTTT
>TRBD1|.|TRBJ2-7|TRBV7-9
CASSLSLTGAYEQYF
TGTGCCAGCAGCTTGAGCCTGACAGGGGCCTACGAGCAGTACTTC
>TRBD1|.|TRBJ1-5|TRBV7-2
CASSAGQGRRAQPQHF
TGTGCCAGCAGCGCCGGACAGGGTAGGCGGGCTCAGCCCCAGCATTTT
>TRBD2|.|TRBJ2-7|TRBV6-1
CASSEASGTPYEQYF
TGTGCCAGCAGTGAAGCCAGCGGGACTCCCTACGAGCAGTACTTC
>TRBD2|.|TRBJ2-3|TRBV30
CAWSRGGADTQYF
TGTGCCTGGAGTCGGGGGGGTGCAGATACGCAGTATTTT
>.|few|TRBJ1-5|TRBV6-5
CASSLVGINQPQHF
TGTGCCAGCAGCCTAGTCGGCATAAATCAGCCCCAGCATTTT
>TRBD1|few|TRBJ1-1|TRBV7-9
CASSSRGQGNTEAFF
TGTGCCAGCAGCTCCCGTGGACAGGGCAATACTGAAGCTTTCTTT
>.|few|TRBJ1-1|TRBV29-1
CSVEGRMITEAFF
TGCAGCGTTGAGGGACGGATGATCACTGAAGCTTTCTTT
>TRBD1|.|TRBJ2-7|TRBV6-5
CASRPPGTENYEQYF
TGTGCCAGCAGACCGCCTGGGACAGAGAACTACGAGCAGTACTTC
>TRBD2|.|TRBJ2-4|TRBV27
CASSLAGKAGRVAKNIQYF
TGTGCCAGCAGTCTAGCGGGCAAGGCCGGGCGGGTAGCCAAAAACATTCAGTACTTC
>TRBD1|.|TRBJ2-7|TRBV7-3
CASSPGLDRDEQYF
TGTGCCAGCAGCCCGGGCCTCGACAGGGATGAGCAGTACTTC
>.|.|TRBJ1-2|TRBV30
CAWSREDGNYGYTF
TGTGCCTGGAGTAGGGAGGACGGTAACTATGGCTACACCTTC
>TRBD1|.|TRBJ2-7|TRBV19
CASSAPGTGASPPYEQYF
TGTGCCAGTAGTGCCCCCGGGACAGGGGCCTCTCCCCCCTACGAGCAGTACTTC
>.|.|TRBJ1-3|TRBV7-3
CASSLARDGSSGNTIYF
TGTGCCAGCAGCTTAGCCCGGGACGGAAGCTCTGGAAACACCATATATTTT